Included here is one T cell receptor beta chain sequence, with context. Its antigen is not yet known. Per-base qualities were not stored, and no clone one base away is much larger. The CDR3, from cysteine to phenylalanine, totals 13 residues. Of the read, only the CDR3 DNA is kept; its 39 bases are in frame from base 1. Per the germline V gene (reference sequence), MNHNY is the CDR1 and SVGAGI is the CDR2. The V end gives up 6 bases and the J end 5 bases, leaving 6 bases in the junction not matched to a gene. The immunoSEQ Assay, a bias-controlled multiplex PCR, was used to amplify TCRbeta CDR3 regions from genomic DNA. The study's processing was this. Within the assay, amplification of reference gene primers was used to estimate how many nucleated cells each sample contained. Sequence reads were collapsed and filtered to measure the absolute abundance of every unique TCRbeta CDR3 rearrangement. For each sample, productive Simpson clonality was calculated as the square root of Simpson's diversity index across productive rearrangements. Held by TCRdb, this immuneACCESS table contains in-frame sequences only and omits some clones. Under half of the omission traces to an unresolved V gene where checked; the cause of the rest is unknown. Clonal size and the V and J genes are those of that table, whereas D and trimming came from the DNA. The sample table lists about 400,000 clones, about 87% of them with a count of one. The ten largest clones add up to over 2.5% of the sample.

This sample was taken from a study of blood T cell repertoires in COVID-19 (dated by TCRdb to about 2020). Regarding the research as a whole: The collaborator samples originated in the United States, Italy and Spain and spanned the acute and convalescent phases of COVID-19. The prospective study material was composed of cDNA or gDNA derived from T cells, B-cell-depleted T cells, or PBMCs. Subjects who had been exposed to COVID-19, were actively infected with it, or had recovered from it provided the deeply sampled blood TCRbeta repertoires that made up the dataset. The repertoires were released in a freely available public database intended as a resource for research on the immune response to SARS-CoV-2. The samples were drawn from the first 160 participants of the ongoing ImmuneRACE study and from under 1,500 subjects provided by 6 global collaborators. A de-identified subject ID, COVID-19 status, age in years and sex were almost always included in the sample metadata. Where available, HLA class I and class II types were obtained from metadata supplied by the sample provider rather than from assay-based typing.

Collaborating institutions collected whole blood in K2EDTA tubes following their own protocols. For TCRbeta analysis, collaborator samples were shipped as frozen whole blood, as isolated PBMCs, or as DNA extracted from either sample type. The study at large found these results: The quantity of clinical and demographic metadata differed by source and by participant and was supplied without curation.

The chain was built from TRBV6-6 and TRBJ2-7, with TRBD1 matching 8 junction bases. What was sequenced was peripheral blood. The receptor was isolated from a human donor in a cohort sampled during active COVID-19. CDR3 reads: CASRNRGWDEQYF. Read as DNA, the sequence is TGTGCCAGCAGGAACAGGGGGTGGGACGAGCAGTACTTC.